The 27 T cell receptor beta chains presented below share a single source sample, sequenced in a study of cytomegalovirus exposure and HLA in healthy donors. Some clones are missing from TCRdb's copy, which holds only in-frame ones; the method was immunoSEQ multiplex PCR. The sample contains 110,000 or so clones, approximately 90% of which appear only once. The specimen was PBMCs. All receptors derive from a man aged 18-30 years in good health and CMV-seropositive.

The chain uses TRBV7-9 and TRBJ2-1, with D possibly TRBD2 on 6 matching bases. The V end was cut by 0 bases, the J end by 6 bases, with 12 bases between. The CDR3 extends over 15 amino acids. Germline lookup yields CDR1 SEHNR and CDR2 FQNEAQ (reference sequence). The CDR3 reads CASSLAGGLSNEQFF. The CDR3 nucleotides read TGTGCCAGCAGCTTAGCGGGGGGTTTGAGCAATGAGCAGTTCTTC.

This chain links TRBV30 with TRBJ2-1, with 11 bases identical to TRBD1. Germline V gene sequence: CDR1 GTSNPN, CDR2 SVGIG (reference sequence). V was pared by 4 bases and J by 6 bases, with 5 bases of the junction left unmatched. This CDR3 is 14 amino acids long. The CDR3 DNA sequence: TGTGCCTGGAAGACCGGGACAGGGGGCAATGAGCAGTTCTTC. As protein: CAWKTGTGGNEQFF.

This clone has a handful of counts. The rearrangement uses TRBV2 and TRBJ1-6, with 7 nucleotides matching TRBD1. The germline gives CDR1 SNHLY, CDR2 FYNNEI. This CDR3 spans 14 amino acids. The trim removed 8 bases at V and 6 bases at J, leaving 7 bases unmatched. The CDR3 region is CASRTGAGNSPLHF. The CDR3, as DNA: TGTGCCAGCCGCACAGGGGCGGGTAATTCACCCCTCCACTTT.

This chain joins TRBV5-4 and TRBJ2-7; D remains ambiguous. The length of the CDR3 is 12 residues. The germline gives CDR1 SGHNT, CDR2 YYREEE (reference sequence). V lost 5 bases and J 2 bases, leaving 8 bases between the germline ends. CDR3 amino acids: CASSSDTYEQYF. CDR3 DNA: TGTGCCAGCAGTTCCGACACCTACGAGCAGTACTTC.

The rearrangement uses TRBV7-9 and TRBJ2-2; no firm D call. Trimming left V 1 base short and J 4 bases short, with 7 bases between. Germline V CDR1 and CDR2: SEHNR, FQNEAQ (reference sequence). This CDR3 is built from 14 residues. The CDR3 DNA reads TGTGCCAGCAGCTTAGGGAGCGTCACCGGGGAGCTGTTTTTT. Encoded protein: CASSLGSVTGELFF. The variable domain in full, completed from reference TRBV7-9 and TRBJ2-2, reads DTGVSQNPRHKITKRGQNVTFRCDPISEHNRLYWYRQTLGQGPEFLTYFQNEAQLEKSRLLSDRFSAERPKGSFSTLEIQRTEQGDSAMYLCASSLGSVTGELFFGEGSRLTVL.

This clone came up once. This CDR3 is CASSLALGGADGYTF. In nucleotides, the CDR3 is TGTGCCAGCAGCTTAGCGCTTGGGGGGGCGGATGGCTACACCTTC. J is TRBJ1-2 and V is TRBV7-2, with a tentative D call TRBD1 (6 bases). Per the germline V gene, CDR1 is SGHTA and CDR2 is FQGNSA. Trimming left V 0 bases short and J 6 bases short, with 14 bases between. The CDR3 has 15 residues.

The CDR3 sequence: CAISVASGGAAETQYF. In DNA form, the CDR3 reads TGTGCCATCAGTGTAGCTAGCGGGGGGGCCGCGGAGACCCAGTACTTC. This chain links TRBV10-3 with TRBJ2-5; 12 nucleotides line up with TRBD2. The CDR3 is made up of 16 amino acids. Germline V gives CDR1 ENHRY, CDR2 SYGVKD. After removal of 4 bases from V and 5 bases from J, the junction contained 8 bases not matched to a gene.

The chain has TRBV19 and TRBJ2-5; TRBD1 matches at 10 bases. With 5 bases clipped from V and 5 bases from J, the junction kept 5 bases outside the gene matches. CDR1 is LNHDA and CDR2 is SQIVND in the germline V gene (reference sequence). The CDR3 has 14 amino acids. CDR3 residues: CASSEGGQGETQYF. The CDR3 DNA reads as TGTGCCAGTAGTGAAGGGGGACAGGGGGAGACCCAGTACTTC.

The rearrangement links TRBV4-3 to TRBJ2-5, with TRBD2 matching 12 bases. From germline, CDR1 is LGHNA and CDR2 YSLEER. Trimming at V came to 0 bases and at J to 5 bases, leaving 4 bases not matched to a gene. CDR3 length equals 16 residues. The CDR3 DNA sequence: TGCGCCAGCAGCCAAGAACCTAGCGGGGGGGGTGAGACCCAGTACTTC. This translates into CASSQEPSGGGETQYF.

CDR3 in amino acids: CASSPPGGPGEQYF. The CDR3 region has the DNA TGTGCCAGCAGCCCCCCAGGGGGCCCAGGCGAGCAGTACTTC. The genes are TRBV11-2 and TRBJ2-7; 8 bases agree with TRBD1. The ends lost 5 bases at V and 6 bases at J; junction bases unmatched: 9. In germline, CDR1 is SGHAT, CDR2 FQNNGV. The CDR3 covers 14 residues.

The chain uses TRBV9 and TRBJ2-1; possible D gene TRBD1, 7 bases. This CDR3 has 18 amino acids. V was clipped by 4 bases and J by 5 bases, with 25 bases between them. Germline V gene data show CDR1 as SGDLS and CDR2 as YYNGEE. The CDR3 spells CASSLGGQTGEINNEQFF. In DNA form, the CDR3 reads TGTGCCAGCAGCCTCGGGGGCCAAACAGGGGAAATAAACAATGAGCAGTTCTTC.

The sample holds a few counts of this clone. The J gene is TRBJ2-5, the V gene TRBV18, with D uncertain. Germline assignment: CDR1 KGHSH and CDR2 LQKENI. This CDR3 region has 13 residues. V lost 0 bases, J lost 1 base, and 3 bases lay in between. Written as DNA, the CDR3 is TGTGCCAGCTCACCACCCCTCCAAGAGACCCAGTACTTC. This codes for CASSPPLQETQYF.

J is TRBJ2-2 and V is TRBV4-1, with 7 positions matching TRBD1. Trimming at V came to 5 bases and at J to 0 bases, leaving 6 bases not matched to a gene. The CDR3 covers 16 residues. Germline V gene sequence: CDR1 MGHRA, CDR2 YSYEKL. The CDR3 loop reads CASSEWDSANTGELFF. The CDR3 DNA follows: TGCGCCAGCAGCGAATGGGACAGCGCGAACACCGGGGAGCTGTTTTTT.

This chain connects TRBV15 to TRBJ2-7; perhaps TRBD2 as D (7 bases). This CDR3 spans 14 amino acids. Germline V gives CDR1 LNHNV, CDR2 YYDKDF (reference sequence). Trimming pared 5 bases from V and 3 bases from J, leaving 14 bases between. The CDR3 DNA reads TGTGCCACCAGCCAAGGGGGGGGGCTCTACGAGCAGTACTTC. It yields the protein CATSQGGGLYEQYF. The full variable domain, completed using reference TRBV15 and TRBJ2-7, is DAMVIQNPRYQVTQFGKPVTLSCSQTLNHNVMYWYQQKSSQAPKLLFHYYDKDFNNEADTPDNFQSRRPNTSFCFLDIRSPGLGDTAMYLCATSQGGGLYEQYFGPGTRLTVT.

The genes are TRBV14 and TRBJ1-3; a weak D match, TRBD1 (6 bases). V was trimmed by 4 bases and J by 0 bases, leaving 10 bases between them. The CDR3 loop spans 15 amino acids. Germline-derived CDR1 and CDR2 are SGHDN and FVKESK. The CDR3 reads CASSPRTASGNTIYF. Written as DNA, the CDR3 is TGTGCCAGCAGCCCCCGGACAGCCTCTGGAAACACCATATATTTT.

CDR3 protein: CASTTSGGGLTEAFF. In DNA form, the CDR3 reads TGTGCCAGCACTACTTCGGGGGGGGGCCTCACTGAAGCTTTCTTT. The chain combines TRBV28 with TRBJ1-1; TRBD1 is a possible D gene (6 bases). The CDR3 runs to 15 residues. The V end was cut by 7 bases, the J end by 4 bases, with 19 bases between. Germline lookup yields CDR1 MDHEN and CDR2 SYDVKM. The complete variable domain, with remaining parts taken from reference TRBV28 and TRBJ1-1, reads DVKVTQSSRYLVKRTGEKVFLECVQDMDHENMFWYRQDPGLGLRLIYFSYDVKMKEKGDIPEGYSVSREKKERFSLILESASTNQTSMYLCASTTSGGGLTEAFFGQGTRLTVV.

This clone was observed a handful of times. The genes are TRBV19 and TRBJ1-1; tentative D call: TRBD1 (6 bases). Germline V lookup: CDR1 LNHDA, CDR2 SQIVND (reference sequence). Trimming left V 5 bases short and J 6 bases short, with 16 bases between. This CDR3 has 14 amino acids. The CDR3 here is CASSLQGRGSEAFF. The CDR3 nucleotides are TGTGCCAGTAGTCTACAGGGAAGGGGTTCTGAAGCTTTCTTT. The whole variable domain, remainder taken from reference TRBV19 and TRBJ1-1, is DGGITQSPKYLFRKEGQNVTLSCEQNLNHDAMYWYRQDPGQGLRLIYYSQIVNDFQKGDIAEGYSVSREKKESFPLTVTSAQKNPTAFYLCASSLQGRGSEAFFGQGTRLTVV.

This chain connects TRBV5-5 to TRBJ1-1; D is ambiguous. The CDR3 is made up of 13 amino acids. Germline assignment: CDR1 SGHKS and CDR2 YYEKEE (reference sequence). V gave up 1 base and J gave up 2 bases, with 6 bases separating them. The CDR3 DNA reads as TGTGCCAGCAGCTTGAGACATAACACTGAAGCTTTCTTT. Translation: CASSLRHNTEAFF. Full variable domain (missing parts from reference TRBV5-5 and TRBJ1-1): DAGVTQSPTHLIKTRGQQVTLRCSPISGHKSVSWYQQVLGQGPQFIFQYYEKEERGRGNFPDRFSARQFPNYSSELNVNALLLGDSALYLCASSLRHNTEAFFGQGTRLTVV.

The chain recombines TRBV7-2 with TRBJ2-5; maybe TRBD1 (5 bases). Per germline, CDR1 SGHTA and CDR2 FQGNSA. The CDR3 contains 15 residues. V was pared by 1 base and J by 5 bases, with 14 bases between. CDR3: CASSLGSGHGETQYF. The CDR3 DNA reads TGTGCCAGCAGCTTAGGATCAGGGCACGGGGAGACCCAGTACTTC.

The chain uses TRBV4-2 and TRBJ1-1; 9 bases map to TRBD1. The trim removed 3 bases at V and 5 bases at J, leaving 4 bases unmatched. CDR3 length equals 14 residues. Per germline, CDR1 LGHNA and CDR2 YNFKEQ. CDR3 sequence: CASSHRTGATEAFF. Written as DNA, the CDR3 is TGTGCCAGCAGCCACCGGACAGGGGCTACTGAAGCTTTCTTT.

Details on this clone: Other DNA sequences in the sample encode the same CDR3. The chain uses TRBV28 and TRBJ1-1; D uncertain. Germline assignment: CDR1 MDHEN and CDR2 SYDVKM. This CDR3 comprises 12 residues. Trimming left V 6 bases short and J 0 bases short, with 5 bases between. The chain's CDR3 is CASSPVNTEAFF. In DNA form, the CDR3 reads TGTGCCAGCAGCCCGGTGAACACTGAAGCTTTCTTT. The whole variable domain, remainder taken from reference TRBV28 and TRBJ1-1, is DVKVTQSSRYLVKRTGEKVFLECVQDMDHENMFWYRQDPGLGLRLIYFSYDVKMKEKGDIPEGYSVSREKKERFSLILESASTNQTSMYLCASSPVNTEAFFGQGTRLTVV.

The chain carries TRBV2 and TRBJ1-5; D uncertain. CDR3 length: 13 amino acids. The V gene lost 7 bases and the J gene lost 0 bases, with 7 bases spanning the gap. Germline assignment: CDR1 SNHLY and CDR2 FYNNEI. CDR3 in DNA: TGTGCCAGCAACCAGAATAGCAATCAGCCCCAGCATTTT. Protein sequence: CASNQNSNQPQHF.

J is TRBJ2-1 and V is TRBV7-8, with 8 bases that match TRBD2. With V trimmed by 5 bases and J by 12 bases, 15 bases remained unmatched. Looked up from germline, CDR1 is SGHVS and CDR2 is FQNEAQ. This CDR3 has 15 residues. The CDR3 sequence is CASSPTYGGGNRQFF. CDR3 nucleotides: TGTGCCAGCAGCCCCACGTACGGCGGGGGGAATCGGCAGTTCTTC. The entire variable domain, with the rest obtained from reference TRBV7-8 and TRBJ2-1, is as follows: GAGVSQSPRYKVAKRGQDVALRCDPISGHVSLFWYQQALGQGPEFLTYFQNEAQLDKSGLPSDRFFAERPEGSVSTLKIQRTQQEDSAVYLCASSPTYGGGNRQFFGPGTRLTVL.

V usage is TRBV7-2 and J usage is TRBJ2-1; 7 positions agree with TRBD1. The CDR3 loop spans 16 amino acids. Germline CDR1 is SGHTA and CDR2 is FQGNSA. Germline trimming cut 4 bases from V and 9 bases from J; bases unmatched to any gene: 15. CDR3 amino acids: CASSSAGTVGSSEQFF. The CDR3 DNA reads TGTGCCAGCAGCTCAGCCGGGACAGTAGGATCAAGTGAGCAGTTCTTC. Full variable domain (rest looked up from reference TRBV7-2 and TRBJ2-1): GAGVSQSPSNKVTEKGKDVELRCDPISGHTALYWYRQSLGQGLEFLIYFQGNSAPDKSGLPSDRFSAERTGGSVSTLTIQRTQQEDSAVYLCASSSAGTVGSSEQFFGPGTRLTVL.

As DNA, the CDR3 is TGTGCCAGCACTCTCGCCGGGAGCAATCAGCCCCAGCATTTT. This translates into CASTLAGSNQPQHF. V and J are TRBV6-6 and TRBJ1-5, with D unresolved. V shed 7 bases and J shed 1 base, with 11 bases lying between them. The CDR3 has 14 residues. Per the germline V gene, CDR1 is MNHNY and CDR2 is SVGAGI (reference sequence).

V is TRBV18 and J is TRBJ2-2; the match to TRBD1 covers 7 bases. Germline trimming cut 2 bases from V and 3 bases from J; bases unmatched to any gene: 12. Germline V gene lookup returns CDR1 KGHSH and CDR2 LQKENI. The CDR3 spans 18 residues. The CDR3 DNA sequence: TGTGCCAGCTCACCAAGGACAGGACCCCATCGGGACACCGGGGAGCTGTTTTTT. It specifies CASSPRTGPHRDTGELFF.

This clone was observed a few times. CDR3: CASSPQQASGNTIYF. CDR3 coding DNA: TGTGCCAGCTCACCACAGCAGGCCTCTGGAAACACCATATATTTT. This chain uses TRBV18 with TRBJ1-3; unclear D gene. V shed 1 base and J shed 0 bases, with 7 bases lying between them. The CDR3 consists of 15 residues. Looked up from germline, CDR1 is KGHSH and CDR2 is LQKENI.